Described below is a single T cell receptor beta chain sequence and its context. TCRdb re-analysed the RT-PCR reads in MiXCR, keeping a single row per CDR3 protein. The sample comprises approximately 720,000 distinct CDR3 sequences, 14% of which are singletons, and roughly 3.9% rests with the top ten. CDR3 length: 13 residues. CDR1 ENHRY and CDR2 SYGVKD come from the germline V gene. Trimming pared 3 bases from V and 0 bases from J, leaving 5 bases between. The chain carries TRBV10-3 and TRBJ1-1; D gene uncertain. Sequenced: memory CD4+ T cells from blood. The clonotype originates from a female donor in good health, serving as a healthy control. CDR3 coding DNA: TGTGCCATCAGTGACCCAATGAACACTGAAGCTTTCTTT. Translated, it gives CAISDPMNTEAFF.